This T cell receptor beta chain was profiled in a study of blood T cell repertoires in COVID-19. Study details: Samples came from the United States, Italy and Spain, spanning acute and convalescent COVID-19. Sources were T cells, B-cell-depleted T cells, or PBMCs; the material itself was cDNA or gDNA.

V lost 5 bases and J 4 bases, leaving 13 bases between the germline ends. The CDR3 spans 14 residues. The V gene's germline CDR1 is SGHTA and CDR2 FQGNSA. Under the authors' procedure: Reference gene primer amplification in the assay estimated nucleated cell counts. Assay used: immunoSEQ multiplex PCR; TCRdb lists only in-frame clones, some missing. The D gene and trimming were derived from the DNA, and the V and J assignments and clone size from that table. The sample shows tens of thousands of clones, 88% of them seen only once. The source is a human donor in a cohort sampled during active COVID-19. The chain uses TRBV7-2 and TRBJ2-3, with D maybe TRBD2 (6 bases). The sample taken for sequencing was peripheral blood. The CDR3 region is CASSGVAASDTQYF. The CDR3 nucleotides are TGTGCCAGCAGCGGGGTAGCGGCCTCAGATACGCAGTATTTT.